This T cell receptor (beta chain) was profiled in a study of blood T cell repertoires in COVID-19. Across the study: Spain, Italy and the United States supplied samples that represented acute and convalescent COVID-19. Sample material is recorded as cDNA or gDNA derived from T cells, B-cell-depleted T cells, or PBMCs.

The CDR3 covers 12 residues. Trimming pared 4 bases from V and 8 bases from J, leaving 11 bases between. Germline CDR1 and CDR2: LNHDA and SQIVND (reference sequence). Authors' data handling: Amplification with reference gene primers provided the estimates of nucleated cell counts. The protocol was immunoSEQ multiplex PCR, while the TCRdb copy is restricted to in-frame clones and leaves out a portion. The D gene and trimming were derived from the DNA, and the V and J assignments and clone size from that table. Of approximately 24,000 clones in the sample, approximately 77% were seen once. This clonotype was sampled from a human donor in a cohort sampled during active COVID-19. The sample was peripheral blood. The chain couples TRBV19 to TRBJ1-2; D is undetermined. The CDR3 DNA sequence: TGTGCCAGTAGTACCCCGGGTAGGGGCTACACCTTC. This gives the protein CASSTPGRGYTF.